These 24 T cell receptor beta chains were sequenced from one sample in a study of beta chain features in type 1 diabetes. Sequenced material consisted of expressed TCRB transcripts (all of the isolated RNA was reverse transcribed). Sequenced by immunoSEQ multiplex PCR; TCRdb stores in-frame clones only, minus some. Among a few hundred thousand clones listed, around a quarter were seen once. The specimen sequenced was central memory CD4+ T cells from blood. These receptors were taken from a man aged 25-45 years in good health.

The CDR3 sequence: CASSLEAGGGTEAFF. CDR3 in DNA: TGTGCCAGCAGCTTGGAGGCAGGGGGCGGCACTGAAGCTTTCTTT. This chain links TRBV5-4 with TRBJ1-1; 8 bases line up with TRBD1. CDR1 is SGHNT, CDR2 YYREEE, per germline (reference sequence). The CDR3 has 15 amino acids. With 0 bases clipped from V and 4 bases from J, the junction kept 5 bases outside the gene matches.

The chain uses TRBV6-6 and TRBJ2-7; D not certain. Trimming removed 6 bases from V and 10 bases from J, with 13 bases in between. The V gene's germline CDR1 is MNHNY and CDR2 SVGAGI (reference sequence). The CDR3 consists of 11 residues. The CDR3 is CASSHQLIQYF. CDR3 nucleotide sequence: TGTGCCAGCAGCCACCAGCTTATCCAGTACTTC.

V usage is TRBV5-1 and J usage is TRBJ2-6; D remains unclear. The CDR3 extends over 15 amino acids. Germline V gene lookup returns CDR1 SGHRS and CDR2 YFSETQ. Trimming shortened V by 7 bases and J by 0 bases, and 11 bases separated the two germline ends. As DNA, the CDR3 is TGCGCCAGCGAGGCGGCAGACTCTGGGGCCAACGTCCTGACTTTC. Translating gives CASEAADSGANVLTF.

In the case of this clone: This may stem from a read error, because a much larger clone lies one nucleotide away. The chain recombines TRBV30 with TRBJ2-1, with 8 bases identical to TRBD2. Germline lookup yields CDR1 GTSNPN and CDR2 SVGIG (reference sequence). The length of the CDR3 is 17 residues. This CDR3 reads CAGRQKSGSTPYDEQFF. CDR3 DNA: TGTGCCGGGAGACAAAAAAGCGGGAGCACCCCCTACGATGAGCAGTTCTTC.

This clone was observed once. V gene TRBV7-2 combines with J gene TRBJ2-5, with 9 bases matching TRBD2. Trimming removed 5 bases from V and 5 bases from J; junction bases left unmatched: 9. From germline, CDR1 is SGHTA and CDR2 FQGNSA. CDR3 length: 15 residues. The CDR3 nucleotides are TGTGCCAGCAGCCCGCGGACTAGCGTCCGGGAGACCCAGTACTTC. Translated, it gives CASSPRTSVRETQYF. Together with reference TRBV7-2 and TRBJ2-5, the CDR3 gives the full variable domain: GAGVSQSPSNKVTEKGKDVELRCDPISGHTALYWYRQSLGQGLEFLIYFQGNSAPDKSGLPSDRFSAERTGGSVSTLTIQRTQQEDSAVYLCASSPRTSVRETQYFGPGTRLLVL.

Only a few counts were recorded for this clone. The rearrangement uses TRBV5-1 and TRBJ2-5; TRBD2 agrees at 10 bases. V shed 0 bases and J 5 bases; nucleotides not matched to a gene: 7. Germline-derived CDR1 and CDR2 are SGHRS and YFSETQ. The CDR3 runs to 16 residues. The CDR3 region is CASSLVPSGGVETQYF. The DNA of the CDR3 is TGCGCCAGCAGCTTGGTACCTAGCGGGGGAGTGGAGACCCAGTACTTC. The variable domain in full, with the rest retrieved from reference TRBV5-1 and TRBJ2-5, is KAGVTQTPRYLIKTRGQQVTLSCSPISGHRSVSWYQQTPGQGLQFLFEYFSETQRNKGNFPGRFSGRQFSNSRSEMNVSTLELGDSALYLCASSLVPSGGVETQYFGPGTRLLVL.

This chain links TRBV30 with TRBJ2-5, with 10 bases identical to TRBD2. V lost 2 bases, J lost 7 bases, and 7 bases stayed unmatched. Per the germline V gene, CDR1 is GTSNPN and CDR2 is SVGIG (reference sequence). CDR3 size: 14 residues. The DNA for the CDR3 is TGTGCCTGGAGTCCAGCGGGGGGGACGAGGACCCAGTACTTC. Protein: CAWSPAGGTRTQYF.

This clone was found once. The chain recombines TRBV4-1 with TRBJ1-1; D unresolved. This CDR3 region has 14 residues. The germline gives CDR1 MGHRA, CDR2 YSYEKL. V dropped 2 bases and J dropped 1 base, with 8 bases sitting between them. CDR3 in amino acids: CASSQPTENTEAFF. CDR3 nucleotide sequence: TGCGCCAGCAGCCAACCTACAGAGAACACTGAAGCTTTCTTT.

This clone has more than one count but fewer than ten. The chain couples TRBV5-1 to TRBJ2-7, with unresolved D. The V end was cut by 0 bases, the J end by 1 base, with 8 bases between. Per the germline V gene, CDR1 is SGHRS and CDR2 is YFSETQ. The CDR3 sequence is 14 residues long. The CDR3 sequence is CASSLDSASYEQYF. CDR3 nucleotide sequence: TGCGCCAGCAGCTTGGATTCCGCTTCCTACGAGCAGTACTTC.

The CDR3 spells CAYWGQAGNTIYF. The DNA for the CDR3 is TGTGCCTACTGGGGGCAGGCTGGAAACACCATATATTTT. V is TRBV30 and J is TRBJ1-3, with D possibly matching TRBD1 (6 bases). The V gene's germline CDR1 is GTSNPN and CDR2 SVGIG (reference sequence). The CDR3 is 13 amino acids. V was clipped by 7 bases and J by 2 bases, with 12 bases between them.

This clone was counted only a few times. The J gene is TRBJ2-7, the V gene TRBV6-5; 8 bases match TRBD2. The CDR3 spans 15 residues. Germline-derived CDR1 and CDR2 are MNHEY and SVGAGI. V gave up 0 bases and J gave up 3 bases; unmatched junction bases: 4. CDR3 in amino acids: CASSYSSGNGYEQYF. In DNA form, the CDR3 reads TGTGCCAGCAGTTACTCTAGCGGGAATGGCTACGAGCAGTACTTC.

The chain carries TRBV9 and TRBJ2-7, with D possibly called TRBD1 or TRBD2 (5 bases each). The V end was cut by 4 bases, the J end by 7 bases, with 12 bases between. This CDR3 contains 12 residues. Germline V gene sequence: CDR1 SGDLS, CDR2 YYNGEE. In DNA form, the CDR3 reads TGTGCCAGCAGCCCGTTTGGGGGTGAGCAGTACTTC. Encoded protein: CASSPFGGEQYF.

The chain recombines TRBV9 with TRBJ2-5; possible D gene TRBD1, 6 bases. This CDR3 has 17 amino acids. Germline V lookup: CDR1 SGDLS, CDR2 YYNGEE. The ends were cut back, 3 bases at V and 3 bases at J, with 21 bases in the middle. The CDR3 DNA reads as TGTGCCAGCAGCGGGGACACAAGACAACTCCGGGAAGAGACCCAGTACTTC. This codes for CASSGDTRQLREETQYF.

CDR3 nucleotide sequence: TGCGCCAGCAGCCAAGGAGGGGACAGCACCTATGGCTACACCTTC. It translates to CASSQGGDSTYGYTF. The chain uses TRBV4-1 and TRBJ1-2; the match to TRBD1 covers 7 bases. V shed 1 base and J 4 bases; nucleotides not matched to a gene: 6. Germline V gene lookup returns CDR1 MGHRA and CDR2 YSYEKL. This CDR3 comprises 15 residues.

The rearrangement joins TRBV5-1 to TRBJ1-6, with D perhaps TRBD1 (6 bases). Germline V CDR1 and CDR2: SGHRS, YFSETQ. V dropped 0 bases and J dropped 7 bases, with 11 bases sitting between them. This CDR3 has 15 amino acids. DNA of the CDR3: TGCGCCAGCAGCTTGGGGCAGGGGCTGAATTCACCCCTCCACTTT. Its translation is CASSLGQGLNSPLHF. The complete variable domain, with remaining parts taken from reference TRBV5-1 and TRBJ1-6, reads KAGVTQTPRYLIKTRGQQVTLSCSPISGHRSVSWYQQTPGQGLQFLFEYFSETQRNKGNFPGRFSGRQFSNSRSEMNVSTLELGDSALYLCASSLGQGLNSPLHFGNGTRLTVT.

The genes are TRBV7-2 and TRBJ2-5; D might be TRBD1 or TRBD2, each matching 5 bases. The CDR3 totals 15 residues. Trimming shortened V by 7 bases and J by 5 bases, and 20 bases separated the two germline ends. Germline V lookup: CDR1 SGHTA, CDR2 FQGNSA. The CDR3 nucleotides are TGTGCCAGCATCGTATCCCCCCGTGAGGGGGAGACCCAGTACTTC. Its protein product is CASIVSPREGETQYF.

The chain combines TRBV6-6 with TRBJ2-1; D is undetermined. The length of the CDR3 is 13 residues. Looked up from germline, CDR1 is MNHNY and CDR2 is SVGAGI (reference sequence). V was trimmed by 4 bases and J by 6 bases, leaving 10 bases between them. The CDR3 loop is CASSFGPSNEQFF. Here the CDR3 DNA reads TGTGCCAGCAGTTTCGGGCCATCCAATGAGCAGTTCTTC.

As regards this clone: With only one base between it and a far larger clone, this is likely a read error. The chain is built from TRBV29-1 and TRBJ2-7; unclear D gene. This CDR3 is built from 12 residues. The germline CDR1 and CDR2 sequences are SQVTM and ANQGSEA. V was cut by 7 bases and J by 3 bases, with 13 bases left in between. CDR3 bases: TGCAGCGCCGAAAGTAGAGGCTACGAGCAGTACTTC. Translation: CSAESRGYEQYF.

This clone came up a few times. The chain has TRBV4-3 and TRBJ2-5; 8 positions match TRBD2. Trimming removed 4 bases from V and 1 base from J; junction bases left unmatched: 8. CDR3 length: 16 amino acids. The germline V gene encodes CDR1 LGHNA and CDR2 YSLEER. The CDR3 is CASSLEPGGGQETQYF. The CDR3 DNA sequence: TGCGCCAGCAGCCTAGAACCCGGGGGGGGCCAAGAGACCCAGTACTTC.

This clone was recorded a few times. The J gene is TRBJ2-7, the V gene TRBV28, with a possible D match to TRBD1 (6 bases). From germline, CDR1 is MDHEN and CDR2 SYDVKM. V lost 8 bases and J lost 1, with 12 bases in between. There are 13 residues in the CDR3. In DNA, the CDR3 is TGTGCCAGCCAAGGGACACCTTCCTACGAGCAGTACTTC. Translation: CASQGTPSYEQYF.

This clone has a handful of counts. The CDR3 DNA reads as TGTGCCTGGAGGCATGAGACCCAGTACTTC. Translated, it gives CAWRHETQYF. The rearrangement uses TRBV30 and TRBJ2-5; D is uncertain. CDR1 GTSNPN and CDR2 SVGIG come from the germline V gene (reference sequence). The CDR3 is made up of 10 amino acids. Trimming removed 3 bases from V and 5 bases from J, with 4 bases in between.

The sample holds a few counts of this clone. The chain employs TRBV7-9 and TRBJ2-7, with TRBD2 matching 13 bases. With V trimmed by 5 bases and J by 3 bases, 4 bases remained unmatched. CDR1 and CDR2 from the germline V gene are SEHNR and FQNEAQ (reference sequence). The CDR3 spans 15 residues. CDR3 DNA: TGTGCCAGCAGCGACGGGACTAGCGGGAACTACGAGCAGTACTTC. Its protein is CASSDGTSGNYEQYF.

The chain couples TRBV6-5 to TRBJ1-1, with D maybe TRBD1 (5 bases). V was pared by 5 bases and J by 1 base, with 11 bases between. The CDR3 extends over 14 amino acids. Germline lookup yields CDR1 MNHEY and CDR2 SVGAGI. DNA for the CDR3: TGTGCCAGCAGTCGGGGACGGGGGAACACTGAAGCTTTCTTT. Protein product: CASSRGRGNTEAFF.

There are a few counts of this clone. This chain joins TRBV6-1 and TRBJ1-5; D perhaps matches TRBD1 (5 bases). Between the trimmed V and J ends, which lost 2 bases and 5 bases, there was a span of 13 bases. Germline V gene lookup returns CDR1 MNHNS and CDR2 SASEGT. The CDR3 sequence is 15 residues long. CDR3 amino acids: CASSEFDKGYQPQHF. The CDR3 DNA reads TGTGCCAGCAGTGAATTTGATAAGGGGTATCAGCCCCAGCATTTT.